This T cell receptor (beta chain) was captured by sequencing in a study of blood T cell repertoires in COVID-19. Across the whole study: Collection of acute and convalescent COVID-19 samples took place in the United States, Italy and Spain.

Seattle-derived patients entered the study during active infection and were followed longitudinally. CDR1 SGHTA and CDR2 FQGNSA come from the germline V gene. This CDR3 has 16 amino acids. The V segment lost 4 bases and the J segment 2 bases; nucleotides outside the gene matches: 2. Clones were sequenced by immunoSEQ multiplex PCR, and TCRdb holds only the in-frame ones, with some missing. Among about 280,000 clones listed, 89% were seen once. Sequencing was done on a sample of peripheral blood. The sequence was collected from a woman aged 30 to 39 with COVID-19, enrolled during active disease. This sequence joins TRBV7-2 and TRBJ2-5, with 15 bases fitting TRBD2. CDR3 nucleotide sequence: TGTGCCAGCAGCTACGGGACTAGCGGGGGGCAAGAGACCCAGTACTTC. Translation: CASSYGTSGGQETQYF.